This TCR beta chain comes out of a study of blood T cell repertoires in COVID-19. Background on the study: From T cells, B-cell-depleted T cells, or PBMCs came the material, which was cDNA or gDNA.

The germline gives CDR1 MRHNA, CDR2 SNTAGT. The CDR3 is 15 residues long. Trimming cost V 6 bases and J 0 bases, with 9 bases left between them. Using immunoSEQ multiplex PCR, the repertoire was profiled, and TCRdb retains in-frame clones only, with some absent. The sample holds tens of thousands of clones; 82% are singletons and the top ten take less than 15%. Sequencing was carried out using peripheral blood. This chain links TRBV6-4 with TRBJ1-6; no clear D gene. The sequence came from a man older than 75 with acute or convalescent COVID-19. In DNA form, the CDR3 reads TGTGCCAGCAGAGAGGAGTACTCCTATAATTCACCCCTCCACTTT. This encodes CASREEYSYNSPLHF.